This T cell receptor beta chain was sequenced in a study of vaccination and CD4 T cells after COVID-19. Study-wide results and limits: 304 of 307 vaccine-specific clones from convalescent patients were spike mono-reactive. The appearance of a median about 86% of reactive clones in convalescent patients occurred only post-vaccination.

Cultured CD4+ T cells had their DNA profiled by the Oncomine TCR Beta short-read assay. TCRdb re-called the PCR reads through MiXCR, storing one row per CDR3 protein. The table records about 24,000 distinct CDR3 sequences, roughly 29% of them present only once. Germline assignment: CDR1 KGHDR and CDR2 SFDVKD. Trimming stripped 3 bases from V and 2 bases from J, with 12 bases between. The CDR3 consists of 15 residues. Sample time point: late sampling 161 to 241 days after vaccination in a few convalescent patients. Treatment here: 10-day PBMC culture with coronavirus spike peptide pools or control peptides (ViraFEST assay). Under the ViraFEST approach, antigen-specific T cells were expanded with peptide pools and TCRs subsequently sequenced. Each well received about 2.2 million PBMCs, cultured with about 9.4 IU/ml IL-2 and 10 ug/ml peptide pools. Of note for this clonotype: Its specificity is not known.

The sequence was obtained from a human donor who had recovered from COVID-19. The chain recombines TRBV24-1 with TRBJ2-5; TRBD1 might be the D (5 bases). Sequenced here: CD4+ T cells from blood, cultured in vitro, sampled about 7 months after SARS-CoV-2 vaccination. This CDR3 reads CATSDGQGFQETQYF. CDR3 nucleotide sequence: TGTGCCACCAGTGATGGTCAGGGCTTTCAAGAGACCCAGTACTTC.